This TCR beta chain was profiled in a study of tumor-infiltrating lymphocytes in localized non-small cell lung cancer (dated by TCRdb to about 2021). For the study in its entirety: The cohort covered several histologies, both smokers and never-smokers, and patients whose samples were collected after neoadjuvant chemotherapy. In total, the ICON cohort consisted of fewer than 190 surgical patients with localized non-small cell lung cancer who had their tumors resected. A total of under 65 patients were part of the paired comparison of immunoSEQ T-cell fraction between tumor and uninvolved lung. Each patient contributed resected tumor tissue and uninvolved lung tissue from the same patient, described as non-adjacent to the tumor. TCR sequencing was one of several integrated assays, alongside flow cytometry, multiplex immunofluorescence, RNA-seq, exome sequencing and proteomics, applied to the same patients.

The T-cell fraction in tumor and uninvolved lung tissue was obtained from TCR sequencing using the immunoSEQ assay. Turning to the authors' computational methods: To analyze survival, patients were divided into a high T-cell fraction group (upper tertile) and a low T-cell fraction group (lower two tertiles), and the two groups were compared using a log-rank test. A signed-rank test was used to test paired tumor versus uninvolved lung differences in T-cell fraction. TCRdb provides this immuneACCESS table in a form limited to in-frame rearrangements. Some clones are lacking; in checked studies, under half of them reflect an unresolved V gene, and why the rest are absent is not known. V, J and clone size are taken as reported in that table, and D and trimming were inferred from the DNA itself. A total of about 16,000 clones appear in this sample, about three quarters of them only once. The top ten constitute approximately 4% of the sample.

From the cysteine through the phenylalanine, the CDR3 covers 16 amino acids. The only DNA kept is the CDR3, 48 bases in frame from the first base. CDR1 and CDR2 were assigned from the germline V gene as MDHEN and SYDVKM. Unmatched junction bases come to 2, with V trimmed by 1 base and J by 3 bases. Points the paper makes about the study in general: Consistent with immunofluorescence CD3 counts, TCRbeta sequencing supported greater T cell infiltration in tumors than in uninvolved lung tissue. No difference in TCR-derived T-cell fraction was observed between the flow cytometry-defined immunotypes IM1 (good prognosis) and IM2 (poor prognosis). Assay coverage differed among patients according to how much tissue was available, so only a subset of the cohort had TCR sequencing. Because different assays used different pieces of the same tissue, intratumor heterogeneity could not be separated from technical variation. Recurrence-free survival showed no association with tumor T-cell fraction from TCR sequencing (p = 0.61).

To note about this clone: This clone's antigen is unknown. No per-base quality is available; no much larger clone lies one base away.

Enrollment in ICON was initiated in 2016, and the last patient was enrolled in 2018. From a subcohort of some 80 patients, fresh tumor and matched uninvolved tissue were collected for in-depth immune analyses, including TCR sequencing. TCR sequencing was performed on DNA isolated from bulk tissue, without cell sorting. This clonotype was obtained from a human donor with non-small cell lung cancer. The sequence is built from TRBV28 and TRBJ2-1; TRBD1 fits 11 bases in the junction. Sequencing was performed on lung tumor tissue. The CDR3 loop reads CASSLLDRGLYNEQFF. The nucleotide sequence reads as follows: TGTGCCAGCAGTTTATTGGACAGGGGGCTCTACAATGAGCAGTTCTTC.